This TCR beta chain originates from a study of response to subunit inactivated influenza vaccine (dated by TCRdb to the late 2010s). Regarding the research as a whole: To follow how T cells responded to a trivalent subunit inactivated influenza vaccine, the researchers relied on deep quantitative profiling of the T cell receptor repertoire.

This clonotype was counted a few times. What antigen it recognizes has not been identified. Its ends do not fully match the called genes, so a read error is possible. There are 13 amino acids in the CDR3, from cysteine to phenylalanine inclusive. The only DNA kept is the CDR3, 39 bases in frame from the first base. Reading the germline V gene gives CDR1 WSHSY and CDR2 SAAADI. The library was made by RT-PCR. Sequencing instrument: Illumina HiSeq 2500. Using fastp at Q25 and MiXCR, TCRdb reprocessed the public reads and kept productive beta chains. Rows are unified per CDR3 protein, each entry keeping the most common DNA and genes. For this sample there are about 180,000 distinct CDR3 sequences; nearly 9.5% appear just once. The top ten constitute roughly a tenth of the sample. Overall results and qualifications from the work: The authors proposed that each seasonal influenza vaccination may bring in only a limited number of new T cells.

The sample consisted of non-naive T cells sorted from PBMCs, taken on the day of vaccination. In the paper's terms, the cell subset or site label means: memory T cell fraction. The V and J genes are TRBV10-2 and TRBJ2-7, with the D gene tentatively TRBD1 or TRBD2, based on 5 matching bases in each. This sequence originates from a man aged 45 to 65 who received an inactivated influenza vaccine. Donor details come from another sample of the same person, matched by shared clones. The nucleotide sequence reads TGCGCCAGCACTGAGGGGCCCGCCTACGAGCAGTACTTC. It is translated as CASTEGPAYEQYF.